This record looks at one T cell receptor (beta chain) sequence and its context. This clonotype was picked up many times. The target of this receptor is not known. No per-base quality is available; no much larger clone lies one base away. This sample is drawn from a study of T cells after yellow fever vaccination (dated by TCRdb to the late 2010s). About the study as a whole: The SMART-Seq v4 Ultra Low Input RNA kit was used to prepare libraries from fractions with low cell numbers. To track T-cell clones before and after primary and booster YFV17D yellow fever vaccination, bulk TCR alpha and beta repertoires were sequenced longitudinally. Two healthy male donors, one aged 18 to 30 and one aged 30 to 39 years, were included in the cohort. Blood samples were taken at several timepoints before and after primary and secondary immunization, and bulk PBMC replicates and cell subsets were isolated. Study-wide findings and limitations: After the booster, most clones that had expanded after primary vaccination were detected again (roughly 96% of CD4 and around 88% of CD8), suggesting broad maintenance of memory. Compared with the primary T-cell response, the secondary T-cell response was faster but weaker, reaching its peak on day 5 rather than on day 15. Because the study included only a couple of donors, the extent to which the findings can be generalized is limited. Computational filtering was required because FACS-sorted repertoires could contain abundant contaminating clonotypes from the bulk population. A small fraction of clonotypes showed up in both the CD4 and CD8 compartments, probably as a result of convergent recombination.

CDR3 length: 14 amino acids, cysteine to phenylalanine. Only the CDR3 portion is preserved as DNA: 42 bases, with reading frame beginning at the first base. Between the V and J ends, shortened by 5 bases and 1 base respectively, the junction contains 12 bases. According to the germline V gene, CDR1 reads SGHRS and CDR2 reads YFSETQ. Reading the label with the study, this specimen's treatment or condition is: live attenuated yellow fever vaccine strain. A standard Ficoll-Paque protocol was used to isolate PBMCs from peripheral blood. CD4 and CD8 T-cell fractions were isolated with Dynabeads CD4 and CD8 positive selection kits. RNA was extracted with TriZol from bulk PBMCs, CD4 and CD8 fractions, and dextramer-positive and dextramer-negative fractions. TCR cDNA was made using 5'RACE template switching, a step that added a universal primer site and unique molecular identifiers. Priming for cDNA synthesis came from both the TCR alpha and TCR beta constant segments. Library amplification involved two PCR steps, and the second step added sample barcodes and sequencing adapters. Libraries were sequenced on Illumina HiSeq 2500 (2x100 bp) or NovaSeq (2x150 bp). On the study's bioinformatics: MIGEC handled demultiplexing of reads and collapsing into UMI consensus sequences, while MiXCR performed V(D)J alignment. Vaccine-responding clonotypes were defined with edgeR using replicate PBMC samples, requiring FDR below 0.01 and a log2 fold change above 5 up to day 15. Each bulk clonotype was labeled CD4 or CD8 based on which sequenced repertoire, CD4 or CD8, contained the clonotype at higher abundance. In-frame beta chains were kept once TCRdb had trimmed the public reads at Q25 with fastp and called clones with MiXCR. Rows merge per CDR3 protein into single entries with the most common DNA and genes. The V and J calls and clone size are TCRdb's, not the authors'. The sample data list 150,000 to 200,000 distinct CDR3 sequences, and 6% to 7.5% of these were observed just once. The leading ten clones occupy approximately 2.5% of the sample.

In this chain, TRBV5-1 is recombined with TRBJ2-5; TRBD2 is possibly the D segment (6 matching bases). This sequence was found in a man aged 18-30 years who received the YFV17D yellow fever vaccine. The sample here was CD4+ T cells sorted from PBMCs, taken less than 6 days after the first yellow fever vaccination. The CDR3 protein: CASRRGETQETQYF. Here is the DNA: TGCGCCAGCAGGCGCGGGGAAACCCAAGAGACCCAGTACTTC.